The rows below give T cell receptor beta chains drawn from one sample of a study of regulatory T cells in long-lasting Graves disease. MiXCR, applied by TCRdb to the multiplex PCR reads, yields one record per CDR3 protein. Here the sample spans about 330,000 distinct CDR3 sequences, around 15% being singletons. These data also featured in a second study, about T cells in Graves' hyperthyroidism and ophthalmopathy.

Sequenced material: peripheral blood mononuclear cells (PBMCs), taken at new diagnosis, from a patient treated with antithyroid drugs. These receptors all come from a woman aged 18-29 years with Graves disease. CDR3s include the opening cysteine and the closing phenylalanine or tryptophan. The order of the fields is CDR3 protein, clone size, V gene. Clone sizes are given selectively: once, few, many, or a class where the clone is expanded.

CASSPGQGAGETQYF	many	TRBV11-2
CASSLAVNGGQDTQYF	many	TRBV5-1
CASKGAENTGELFF	many	TRBV6-1
CASGQSAGANVLTF	NA	TRBV5-1
CASSLGAVEAFF	few	TRBV7-9
CSARDAVRGGEQFF	few	TRBV20-1
CASSSLEDTQYF	many	TRBV7-2
CASSYSKQSSGNTIYF	NA	TRBV6-5
CASSRGIPADTQYF	many	TRBV27
CASSLMTSGRGEQYF	many	TRBV28
CASSLGRGQGGYGYTF	NA	TRBV13
CASSLGVDSHYGYTF	many	TRBV11-2
CASSLTSGGYTDTQYF	NA	TRBV5-1
CSARDRYGGMGYTF	many	TRBV20-1